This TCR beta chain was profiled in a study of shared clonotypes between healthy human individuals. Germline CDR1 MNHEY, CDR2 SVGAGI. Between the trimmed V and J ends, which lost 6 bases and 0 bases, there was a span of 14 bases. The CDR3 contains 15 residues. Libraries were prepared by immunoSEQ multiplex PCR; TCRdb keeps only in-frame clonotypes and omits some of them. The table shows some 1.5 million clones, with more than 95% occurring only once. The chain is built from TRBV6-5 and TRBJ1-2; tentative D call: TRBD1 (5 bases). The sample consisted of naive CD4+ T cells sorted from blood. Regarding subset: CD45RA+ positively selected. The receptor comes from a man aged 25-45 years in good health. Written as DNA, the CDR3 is TGTGCCAGCAGATCACAGGTGCCCTCTAACTATGGCTACACCTTC. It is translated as CASRSQVPSNYGYTF.